This entry is about one T cell receptor (beta chain). Antigen unknown. The germline gene is not matched at one end of the junction; a read error may be the cause. The sample holds other DNA sequences that translate to the same CDR3. The data were obtained in a study of cytomegalovirus exposure and HLA in healthy donors. Overall study results and limits: In a later analysis, most CMV-associated TCR beta chains appeared HLA-restricted.

At the time of sampling, donors were nominally healthy, though unrecorded immune exposures were likely. The PCR made use of 60 Vbeta and 13 Jbeta primers. Clones were read by immunoSEQ multiplex PCR, and TCRdb kept only the in-frame ones, dropping some. The table records a few hundred thousand clones, more than 80% of them present only once. CDR1 and CDR2 from the germline V gene are LGHNA and YNFKEQ. The CDR3 covers 14 residues. The origin of this receptor is a man younger than 40 in good health and CMV-seronegative. The chain joins TRBV4-2 to TRBJ2-5; 13 nucleotides match TRBD2. The source material was PBMCs. The CDR3 sequence is CASSQGTSGETQYF. The CDR3 nucleotides read TGTGCCAGCAGCCAGGGGACTAGCGGGGAGACTCAGTACTTC.